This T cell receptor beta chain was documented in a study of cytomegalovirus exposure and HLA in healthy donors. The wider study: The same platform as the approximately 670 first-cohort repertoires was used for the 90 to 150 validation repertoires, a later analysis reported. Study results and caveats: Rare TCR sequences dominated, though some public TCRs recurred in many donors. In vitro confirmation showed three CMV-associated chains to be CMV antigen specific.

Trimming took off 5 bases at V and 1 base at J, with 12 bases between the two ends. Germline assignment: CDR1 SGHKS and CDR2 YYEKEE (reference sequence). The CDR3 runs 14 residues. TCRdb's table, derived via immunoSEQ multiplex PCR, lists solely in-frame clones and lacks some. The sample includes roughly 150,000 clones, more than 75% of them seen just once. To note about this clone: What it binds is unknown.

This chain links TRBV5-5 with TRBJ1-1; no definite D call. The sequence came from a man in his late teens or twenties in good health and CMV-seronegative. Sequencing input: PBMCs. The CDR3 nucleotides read TGTGCCAGCAGTCCTGAAGCGGGGAACACTGAAGCTTTCTTT. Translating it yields CASSPEAGNTEAFF.